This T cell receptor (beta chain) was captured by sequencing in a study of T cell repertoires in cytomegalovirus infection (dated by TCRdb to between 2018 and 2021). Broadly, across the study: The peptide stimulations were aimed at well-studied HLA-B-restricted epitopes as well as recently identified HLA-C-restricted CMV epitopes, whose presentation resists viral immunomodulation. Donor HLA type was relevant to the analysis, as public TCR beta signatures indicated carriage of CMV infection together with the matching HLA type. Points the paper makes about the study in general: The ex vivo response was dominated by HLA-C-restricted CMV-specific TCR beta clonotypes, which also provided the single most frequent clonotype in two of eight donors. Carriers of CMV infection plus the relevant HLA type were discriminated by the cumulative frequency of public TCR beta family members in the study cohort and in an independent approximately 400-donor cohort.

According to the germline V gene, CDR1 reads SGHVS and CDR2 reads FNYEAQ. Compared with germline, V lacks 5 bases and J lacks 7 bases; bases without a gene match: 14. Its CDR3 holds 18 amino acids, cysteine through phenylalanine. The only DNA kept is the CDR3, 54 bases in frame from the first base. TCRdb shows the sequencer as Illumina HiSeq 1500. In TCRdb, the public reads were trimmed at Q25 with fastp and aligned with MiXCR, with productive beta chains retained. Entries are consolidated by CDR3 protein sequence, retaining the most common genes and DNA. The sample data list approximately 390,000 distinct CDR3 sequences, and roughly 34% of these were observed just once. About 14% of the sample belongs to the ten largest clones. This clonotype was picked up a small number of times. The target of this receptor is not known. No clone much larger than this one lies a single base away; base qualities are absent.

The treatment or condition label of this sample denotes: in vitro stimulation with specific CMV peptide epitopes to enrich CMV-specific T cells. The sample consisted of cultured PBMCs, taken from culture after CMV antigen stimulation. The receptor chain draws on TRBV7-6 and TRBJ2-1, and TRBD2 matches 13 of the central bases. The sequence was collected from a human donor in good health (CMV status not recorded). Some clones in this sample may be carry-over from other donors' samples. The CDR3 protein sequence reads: CASSAIEGEGLAGNEQFF. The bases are TGTGCCAGCAGCGCCATCGAGGGGGAGGGACTAGCGGGAAATGAGCAGTTCTTC.